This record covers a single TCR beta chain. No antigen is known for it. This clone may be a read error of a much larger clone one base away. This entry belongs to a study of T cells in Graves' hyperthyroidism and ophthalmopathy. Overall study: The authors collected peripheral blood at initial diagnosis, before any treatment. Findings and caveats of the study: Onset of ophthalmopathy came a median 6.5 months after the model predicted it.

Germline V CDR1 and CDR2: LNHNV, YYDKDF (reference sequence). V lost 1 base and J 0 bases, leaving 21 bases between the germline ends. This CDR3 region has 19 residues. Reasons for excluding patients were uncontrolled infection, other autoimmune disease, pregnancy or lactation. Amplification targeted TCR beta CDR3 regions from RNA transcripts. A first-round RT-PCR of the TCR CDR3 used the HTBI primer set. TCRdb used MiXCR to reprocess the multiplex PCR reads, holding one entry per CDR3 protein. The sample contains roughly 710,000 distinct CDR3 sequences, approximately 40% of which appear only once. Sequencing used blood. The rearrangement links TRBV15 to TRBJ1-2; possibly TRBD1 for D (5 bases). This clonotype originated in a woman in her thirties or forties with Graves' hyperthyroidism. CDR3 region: CATSRGRDRPSNSNYGYTF. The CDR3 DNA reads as TGTGCCACCAGCAGAGGACGAGACAGACCTTCTAATTCTAACTATGGCTACACCTTC.